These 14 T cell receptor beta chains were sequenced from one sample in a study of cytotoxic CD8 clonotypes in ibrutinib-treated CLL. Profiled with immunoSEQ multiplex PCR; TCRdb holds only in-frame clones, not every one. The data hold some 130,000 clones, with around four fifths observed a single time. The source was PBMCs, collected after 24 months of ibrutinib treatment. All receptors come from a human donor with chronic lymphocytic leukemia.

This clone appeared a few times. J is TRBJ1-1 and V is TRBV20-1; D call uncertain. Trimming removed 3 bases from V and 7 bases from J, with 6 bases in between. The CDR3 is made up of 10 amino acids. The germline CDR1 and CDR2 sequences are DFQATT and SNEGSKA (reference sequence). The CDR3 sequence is CSARSGEAFF. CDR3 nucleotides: TGCAGTGCTAGGTCTGGTGAAGCTTTCTTT.

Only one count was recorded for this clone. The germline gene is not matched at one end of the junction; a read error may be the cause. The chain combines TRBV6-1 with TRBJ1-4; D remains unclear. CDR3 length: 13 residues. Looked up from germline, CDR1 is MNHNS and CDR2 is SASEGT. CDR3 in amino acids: CASSETGQSNGYF. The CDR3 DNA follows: TGTGCCAGCAGTGAAACGGGCCAGTCAAATGGATATTTT.

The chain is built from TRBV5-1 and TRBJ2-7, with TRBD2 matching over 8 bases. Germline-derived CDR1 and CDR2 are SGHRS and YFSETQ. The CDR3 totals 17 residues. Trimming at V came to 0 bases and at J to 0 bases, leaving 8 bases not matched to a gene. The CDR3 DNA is TGCGCCAGCAGCTTGGGAGACGGCGGGGGGCACTCCTACGAGCAGTACTTC. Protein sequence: CASSLGDGGGHSYEQYF.

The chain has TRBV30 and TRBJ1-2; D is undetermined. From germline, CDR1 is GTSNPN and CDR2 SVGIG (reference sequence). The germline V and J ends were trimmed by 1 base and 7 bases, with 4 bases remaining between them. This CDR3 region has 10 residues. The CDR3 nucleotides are TGTGCCTGGAGTGGAGGTGGCTACACCTTC. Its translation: CAWSGGGYTF.

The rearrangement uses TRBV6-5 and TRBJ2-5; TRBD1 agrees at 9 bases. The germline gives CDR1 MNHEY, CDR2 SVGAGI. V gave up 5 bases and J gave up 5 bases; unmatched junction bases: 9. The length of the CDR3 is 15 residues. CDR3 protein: CASSHRTGDLETQYF. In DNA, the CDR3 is TGTGCCAGCAGTCACCGGACAGGGGATTTGGAGACCCAGTACTTC.

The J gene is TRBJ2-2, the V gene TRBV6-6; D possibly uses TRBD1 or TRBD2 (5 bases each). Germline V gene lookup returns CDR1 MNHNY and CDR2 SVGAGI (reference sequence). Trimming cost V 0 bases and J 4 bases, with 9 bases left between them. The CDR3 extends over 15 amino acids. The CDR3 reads CASSYSRGPTGELFF. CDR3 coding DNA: TGTGCCAGCAGTTACTCGAGGGGCCCCACCGGGGAGCTGTTTTTT.

DNA of the CDR3: TGTGCCACCTTAGCGGGGGGGACAGATACGCAGTATTTT. Translating it yields CATLAGGTDTQYF. This chain connects TRBV7-9 to TRBJ2-3; 11 bases line up with TRBD2. The junction had 3 bases not matched to a gene; V was cut back by 10 bases and J by 3 bases. This CDR3 spans 13 amino acids. Germline V gives CDR1 SEHNR, CDR2 FQNEAQ (reference sequence). The full variable domain, rest sourced from reference TRBV7-9 and TRBJ2-3, is DTGVSQNPRHKITKRGQNVTFRCDPISEHNRLYWYRQTLGQGPEFLTYFQNEAQLEKSRLLSDRFSAERPKGSFSTLEIQRTEQGDSAMYLCATLAGGTDTQYFGPGTRLTVL.

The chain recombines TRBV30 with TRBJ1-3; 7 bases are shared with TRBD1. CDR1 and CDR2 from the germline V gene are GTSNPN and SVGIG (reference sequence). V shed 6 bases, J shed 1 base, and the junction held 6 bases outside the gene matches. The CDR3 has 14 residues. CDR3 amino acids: CACNRGASGNTIYF. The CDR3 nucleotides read TGTGCCTGTAACAGGGGAGCTTCTGGAAACACCATATATTTT.

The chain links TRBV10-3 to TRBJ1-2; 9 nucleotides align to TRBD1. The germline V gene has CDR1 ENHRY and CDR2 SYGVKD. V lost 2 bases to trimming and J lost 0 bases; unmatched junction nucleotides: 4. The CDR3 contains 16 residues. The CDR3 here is CAISEGGTGTNYGYTF. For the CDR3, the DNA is TGTGCCATCAGTGAGGGGGGGACAGGGACTAACTATGGCTACACCTTC.

CDR3 DNA sequence: TGTGCCACCAGCAGACTCAACGGGGATGGCTACACCTTC. Residues: CATSRLNGDGYTF. This sequence joins TRBV15 and TRBJ1-2; D remains ambiguous. Germline V CDR1 and CDR2: LNHNV, YYDKDF (reference sequence). This CDR3 comprises 13 residues. Trimming removed 2 bases from V and 6 bases from J, with 10 bases in between.

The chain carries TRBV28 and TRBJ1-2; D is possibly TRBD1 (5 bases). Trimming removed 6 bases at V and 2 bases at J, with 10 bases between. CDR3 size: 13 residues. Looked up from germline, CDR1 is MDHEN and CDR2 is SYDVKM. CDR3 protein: CASRGTENYGYTF. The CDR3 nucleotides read TGTGCCAGCAGAGGGACGGAAAACTATGGCTACACCTTC.

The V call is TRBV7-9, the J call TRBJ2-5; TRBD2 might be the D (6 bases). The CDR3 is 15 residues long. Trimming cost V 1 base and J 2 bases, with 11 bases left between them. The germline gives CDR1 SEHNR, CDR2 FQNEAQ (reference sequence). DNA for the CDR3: TGTGCCAGCAGCTTAGAGGGCCGGGGGCAAGAGACCCAGTACTTC. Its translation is CASSLEGRGQETQYF.

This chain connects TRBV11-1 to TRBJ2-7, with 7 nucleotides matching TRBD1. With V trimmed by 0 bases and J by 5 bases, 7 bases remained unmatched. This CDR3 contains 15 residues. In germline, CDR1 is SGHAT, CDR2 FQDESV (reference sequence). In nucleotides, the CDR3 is TGTGCCAGCAGCTTAGCGCTAACGGGACAGAACGAGCAGTACTTC. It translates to CASSLALTGQNEQYF.

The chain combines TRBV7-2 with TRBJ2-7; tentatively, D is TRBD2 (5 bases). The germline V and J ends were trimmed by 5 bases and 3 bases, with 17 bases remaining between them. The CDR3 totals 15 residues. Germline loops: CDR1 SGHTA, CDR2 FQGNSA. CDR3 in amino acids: CASSPGRDKLYEQYF. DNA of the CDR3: TGTGCCAGCAGCCCGGGTCGGGATAAACTCTACGAGCAGTACTTC.